The subject of this entry is one T cell receptor (beta chain). This entry is derived from a study of blood T cell repertoires in COVID-19. Libraries were prepared by immunoSEQ multiplex PCR; TCRdb keeps only in-frame clonotypes and omits some of them. The data show roughly 340,000 clones, with around nine tenths seen just once and around 7.9% held by the top ten. The germline gives CDR1 LNHDA, CDR2 SQIVND (reference sequence). The CDR3 sequence is 15 residues long. V lost 5 bases and J 6 bases, leaving 17 bases between the germline ends. This chain links TRBV19 with TRBJ1-5; possible D gene TRBD1, 6 bases. Sequencing used peripheral blood. The sequence was obtained from a woman in her seventies with COVID-19, enrolled during active disease. CDR3 sequence: CASSLGGAAFQPQHF. The CDR3 nucleotides are TGTGCCAGTAGTCTCGGGGGGGCGGCATTTCAGCCCCAGCATTTT.